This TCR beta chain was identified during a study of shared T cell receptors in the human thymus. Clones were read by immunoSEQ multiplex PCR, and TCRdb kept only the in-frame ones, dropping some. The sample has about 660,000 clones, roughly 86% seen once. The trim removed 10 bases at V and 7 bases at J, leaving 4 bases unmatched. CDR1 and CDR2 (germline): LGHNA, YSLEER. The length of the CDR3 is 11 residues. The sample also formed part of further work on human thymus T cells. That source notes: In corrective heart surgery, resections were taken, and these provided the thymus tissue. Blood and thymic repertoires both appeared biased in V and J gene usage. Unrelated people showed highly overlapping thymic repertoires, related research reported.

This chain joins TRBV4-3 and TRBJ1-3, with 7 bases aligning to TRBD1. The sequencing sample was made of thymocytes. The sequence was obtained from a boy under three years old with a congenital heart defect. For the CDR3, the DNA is TGCGCCACCCAGGGGGGCAACACCATATATTTT. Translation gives CATQGGNTIYF.